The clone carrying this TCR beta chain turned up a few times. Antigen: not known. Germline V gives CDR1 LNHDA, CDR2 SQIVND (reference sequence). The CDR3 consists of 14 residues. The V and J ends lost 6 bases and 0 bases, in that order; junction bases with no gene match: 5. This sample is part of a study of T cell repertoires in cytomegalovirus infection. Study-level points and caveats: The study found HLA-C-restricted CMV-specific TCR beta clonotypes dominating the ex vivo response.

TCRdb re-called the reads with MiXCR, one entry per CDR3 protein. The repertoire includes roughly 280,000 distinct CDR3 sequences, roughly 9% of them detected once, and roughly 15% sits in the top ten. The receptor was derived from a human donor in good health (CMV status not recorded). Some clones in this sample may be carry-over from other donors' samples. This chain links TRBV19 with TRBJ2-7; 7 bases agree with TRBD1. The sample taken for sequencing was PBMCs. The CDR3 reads CASRLDRSSYEQYF. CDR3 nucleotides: TGTGCCAGTAGATTGGACAGGAGCTCCTACGAGCAGTACTTC.